This T cell receptor beta chain was documented in a study of siplizumab effects on memory and regulatory T cells. Study outcomes and limitations: Major contributors to the alloresponse seemed to be naive T cells, which also appeared more diverse than memory cells.

On this clone: What it binds is not known.

V dropped 5 bases and J dropped 4; count of bases not matched to a gene: 7. CDR3 size: 15 residues. Germline CDR1 reads MGHDK; CDR2 reads SYGVNS. Assayed TCR templates numbered roughly 10^5 for each sample. Repertoires were generated with immunoSEQ multiplex PCR, while TCRdb's copy carries only in-frame clones and drops some. The sample lists 100,000 or so clones; about 93% were seen once. The receptor's source is a human donor in good health. This sequence joins TRBV25-1 and TRBJ2-4; 8 bases line up with TRBD2. Sequenced input: non-Treg CD4+ T cells sorted from blood. CDR3 in DNA: TGTGCCAGCAGTCCCCCTATAGCGGGGAAAAACATTCAGTACTTC. It yields the protein CASSPPIAGKNIQYF.